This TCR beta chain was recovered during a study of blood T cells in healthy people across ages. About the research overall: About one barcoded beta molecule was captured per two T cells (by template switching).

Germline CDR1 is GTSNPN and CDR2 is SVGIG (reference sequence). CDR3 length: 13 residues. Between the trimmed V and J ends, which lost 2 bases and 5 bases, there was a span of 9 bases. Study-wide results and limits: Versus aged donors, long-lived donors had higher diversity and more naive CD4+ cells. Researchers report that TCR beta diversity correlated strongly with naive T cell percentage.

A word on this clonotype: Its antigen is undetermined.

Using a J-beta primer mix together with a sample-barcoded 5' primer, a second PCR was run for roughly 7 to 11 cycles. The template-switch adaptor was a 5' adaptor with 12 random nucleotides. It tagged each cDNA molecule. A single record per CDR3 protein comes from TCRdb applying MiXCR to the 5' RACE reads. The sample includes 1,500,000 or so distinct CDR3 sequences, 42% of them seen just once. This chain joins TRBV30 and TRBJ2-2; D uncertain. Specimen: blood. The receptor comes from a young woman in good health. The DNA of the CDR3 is TGTGCCTGGAGTAGTAGTTCTACCGGGGAGCTGTTTTTT. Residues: CAWSSSSTGELFF.